Included here is one T cell receptor beta chain sequence, with context. The data are from a study of shared clonotypes between healthy human individuals. V was cut by 5 bases and J by 3 bases, with 11 bases left in between. Germline CDR1 is MNHEY and CDR2 is SMNVEV (reference sequence). The CDR3 consists of 13 residues. Measured with immunoSEQ multiplex PCR; TCRdb has only the in-frame clones, and not every one. This sample carries about 2.1 million clones, around 93% of them seen once, and the ten largest clones take 1.5% to 2%. Naive CD8 cells comprised CD45RO-negative, CCR7-positively selected cells, excluding terminally differentiated effector memory CD45RA+ cells.

Sequenced input: naive CD8+ T cells from PBMCs. This rearrangement joins TRBV27 to TRBJ2-7; D ambiguous. The TCR originated in a man aged 18 to 35 in good health. Some clones in this sample may be carry-over from other donors' samples. CDR3 region: CASSPSWGYEQYF. CDR3 DNA: TGTGCCAGCAGTCCCTCGTGGGGCTACGAGCAGTACTTC.